One sample yielded the 15 T cell receptor beta chains listed below, sequenced in a study of cytomegalovirus exposure and HLA in healthy donors. In the PCR, 60 Vbeta and 13 Jbeta primers were used. Assay: immunoSEQ multiplex PCR; the TCRdb copy retains only in-frame clones and omits some. The sample shows over 150,000 clones, around 85% of them seen only once. The source material was PBMCs. These receptors all stem from a man aged 40-49 years in good health and CMV-seronegative.

The rearrangement links TRBV7-2 to TRBJ1-1; 9 bases agree with TRBD1. After removal of 5 bases from V and 6 bases from J, the junction contained 10 bases not matched to a gene. Germline V gene sequence: CDR1 SGHTA, CDR2 FQGNSA. The CDR3 is made up of 15 amino acids. CDR3 nucleotide sequence: TGTGCCAGCAGCCAACAGGGGGCCGGAAGCCCTGAAGCTTTCTTT. It encodes CASSQQGAGSPEAFF.

The chain joins TRBV2 to TRBJ2-7; tentatively, D is TRBD1 (6 bases). This CDR3 is 14 amino acids long. Germline V gives CDR1 SNHLY, CDR2 FYNNEI. The ends were cut back, 7 bases at V and 3 bases at J, with 16 bases in the middle. CDR3 sequence reads: CASKAPDSLYEQYF. DNA for the CDR3: TGTGCCAGCAAAGCTCCGGACAGCCTCTACGAGCAGTACTTC.

The rearrangement uses TRBV5-4 and TRBJ2-1; 9 bases are a match to TRBD2. The germline V gene has CDR1 SGHNT and CDR2 YYREEE (reference sequence). CDR3 length: 16 amino acids. V shed 4 bases, J shed 5 bases, and the junction held 10 bases outside the gene matches. As DNA, the CDR3 is TGTGCCAGCAGCCAAGAGGAGGCGGGGGGGAACAATGAGCAGTTCTTC. It is translated as CASSQEEAGGNNEQFF. The whole variable domain, remainder taken from reference TRBV5-4 and TRBJ2-1, is ETGVTQSPTHLIKTRGQQVTLRCSSQSGHNTVSWYQQALGQGPQFIFQYYREEENGRGNFPPRFSGLQFPNYSSELNVNALELDDSALYLCASSQEEAGGNNEQFFGPGTRLTVL.

The chain links TRBV10-3 to TRBJ2-5; 7 nucleotides match TRBD2. The CDR3 has 15 residues. With 4 bases clipped from V and 5 bases from J, the junction kept 10 bases outside the gene matches. Germline CDR1 and CDR2: ENHRY and SYGVKD. The CDR3 protein is CAISAAGLPSETQYF. The CDR3 nucleotides are TGTGCCATCAGTGCAGCGGGACTCCCATCGGAGACCCAGTACTTC.

The rearrangement uses TRBV11-2 and TRBJ1-2, with 10 bases aligning to TRBD1. Germline CDR1 is SGHAT and CDR2 is FQNNGV. V trimming: 0 bases; J trimming: 8 bases; junction bases outside the gene matches: 6. This CDR3 spans 15 amino acids. CDR3 region: CASSLDGTGAGGYTF. The CDR3 DNA sequence: TGTGCCAGCAGCTTAGATGGGACAGGGGCTGGCGGCTACACCTTC.

This clone was seen only a few times. The rearrangement joins TRBV18 to TRBJ2-2; TRBD1 agrees at 7 bases. The CDR3 covers 17 residues. V lost 6 bases, J lost 3 bases, and 13 bases stayed unmatched. Per the germline V gene, CDR1 is KGHSH and CDR2 is LQKENI. The CDR3 spells CASSPTRQGMDTGELFF. For the CDR3, the DNA is TGTGCCAGCTCCCCCACACGACAGGGAATGGACACCGGGGAGCTGTTTTTT.

This sequence joins TRBV5-1 and TRBJ2-5; 11 nucleotides agree with TRBD2. Germline V gene sequence: CDR1 SGHRS, CDR2 YFSETQ. J lost 5 bases, V lost 1 base, and 7 bases had no gene match. The CDR3 is made up of 16 amino acids. The CDR3, as DNA: TGCGCCAGCAGCTTGCTAGCGGGGGGCCTCCTGGAGACCCAGTACTTC. Translated, it gives CASSLLAGGLLETQYF. Full variable domain (remainder filled in from reference TRBV5-1 and TRBJ2-5): KAGVTQTPRYLIKTRGQQVTLSCSPISGHRSVSWYQQTPGQGLQFLFEYFSETQRNKGNFPGRFSGRQFSNSRSEMNVSTLELGDSALYLCASSLLAGGLLETQYFGPGTRLLVL.

The chain couples TRBV5-4 to TRBJ1-4, with D perhaps TRBD1 (5 bases). Trimming removed 0 bases at V and 8 bases at J, with 8 bases between. The CDR3 is 13 amino acids. Germline V lookup: CDR1 SGHNT, CDR2 YYREEE (reference sequence). The CDR3 nucleotides are TGTGCCAGCAGCTTGGATTCAGGGGAAAAACTGTTTTTT. Translating gives CASSLDSGEKLFF.

The V gene is TRBV19, the J gene TRBJ1-2; D is perhaps TRBD1 (5 bases). The germline V and J ends were trimmed by 7 bases and 3 bases, with 12 bases remaining between them. The CDR3 length is 13 residues. Germline V gene sequence: CDR1 LNHDA, CDR2 SQIVND (reference sequence). The CDR3 DNA reads TGTGCCAGTACCCCGACAGAGCACTATGGCTACACCTTC. Its protein product is CASTPTEHYGYTF.

The V call is TRBV11-3, the J call TRBJ2-1; 8 bases map to TRBD1. There are 14 residues in the CDR3. The junction had 10 bases not matched to a gene; V was cut back by 5 bases and J by 10 bases. Per germline, CDR1 SGHNT and CDR2 YENEEA. For the CDR3, the DNA is TGTGCCAGCAGCCGCCAAGACCGGGACAGGGAGCAGTTCTTC. Translating gives CASSRQDRDREQFF.

The chain uses TRBV6-4 and TRBJ2-1; D unclear. CDR3 size: 14 residues. Germline CDR1 reads MRHNA; CDR2 reads SNTAGT. The V end lost 10 bases, the J end lost 4 bases, and 17 bases lay between the germline ends. The CDR3 coding sequence is TGTGCCACCCAGCGAGGCGGCGAATACAATGAGCAGTTCTTC. This gives the protein CATQRGGEYNEQFF.

The rearrangement links TRBV7-2 to TRBJ2-5, with 8 positions matching TRBD1. CDR1 and CDR2 from the germline V gene are SGHTA and FQGNSA. With 4 bases clipped from V and 2 bases from J, the junction kept 0 bases outside the gene matches. CDR3 length: 13 residues. CDR3 in amino acids: CASSWTGQETQYF. CDR3 sequence (DNA): TGTGCCAGCAGCTGGACAGGGCAAGAGACCCAGTACTTC.

The chain links TRBV9 to TRBJ1-6; 8 nucleotides align to TRBD1. The CDR3 extends over 15 amino acids. CDR1 SGDLS and CDR2 YYNGEE come from the germline V gene. Trimming at V came to 3 bases and at J to 8 bases, leaving 7 bases not matched to a gene. This CDR3 is CASSGRDRNYSPLHF. In nucleotides, the CDR3 is TGTGCCAGCAGCGGCCGGGACAGGAATTATTCACCCCTCCACTTT.

This sequence joins TRBV18 and TRBJ1-2, with D perhaps TRBD1 (6 bases). V lost 3 bases and J lost 4, with 18 bases in between. Germline V gene lookup returns CDR1 KGHSH and CDR2 LQKENI. The CDR3 loop spans 16 amino acids. The CDR3 bases are TGTGCCAGCTCACCCCTCACAGGGTTGGGAGCCTATGGCTACACCTTC. The encoded protein is CASSPLTGLGAYGYTF.

The chain links TRBV5-1 to TRBJ1-1, with D perhaps matching TRBD1 (6 bases). There are 15 residues in the CDR3. The V end was cut by 0 bases, the J end by 1 base, with 10 bases between. The germline V gene has CDR1 SGHRS and CDR2 YFSETQ. The CDR3 nucleotides are TGCGCCAGCAGCTTGGCCACAGGGTCGAACACTGAAGCTTTCTTT. It specifies CASSLATGSNTEAFF.